Below, one TCR beta chain is given with its context. Produced via immunoSEQ multiplex PCR; TCRdb's table is partial and in-frame only. The table has about 220,000 clones, 87% seen once. This record comes from a study of blood T cell repertoires in COVID-19. In the study overall: Sources were T cells, B-cell-depleted T cells, or PBMCs; the material itself was cDNA or gDNA.

The CDR3 totals 13 residues. J gave up 4 bases and V 7 bases, and 8 bases lay outside the gene matches. The germline V gene has CDR1 SQVTM and CDR2 ANQGSEA. Sequencing was performed on PBMCs or T cells enriched from blood (not recorded which). The TCR was taken from a woman in her thirties with acute COVID-19. The chain carries TRBV29-1 and TRBJ2-5; 8 nucleotides agree with TRBD2. The CDR3 DNA reads as TGCAGCGCCCGGGAGGGGGTCGGAGAGACCCAGTACTTC. It yields the protein CSAREGVGETQYF.